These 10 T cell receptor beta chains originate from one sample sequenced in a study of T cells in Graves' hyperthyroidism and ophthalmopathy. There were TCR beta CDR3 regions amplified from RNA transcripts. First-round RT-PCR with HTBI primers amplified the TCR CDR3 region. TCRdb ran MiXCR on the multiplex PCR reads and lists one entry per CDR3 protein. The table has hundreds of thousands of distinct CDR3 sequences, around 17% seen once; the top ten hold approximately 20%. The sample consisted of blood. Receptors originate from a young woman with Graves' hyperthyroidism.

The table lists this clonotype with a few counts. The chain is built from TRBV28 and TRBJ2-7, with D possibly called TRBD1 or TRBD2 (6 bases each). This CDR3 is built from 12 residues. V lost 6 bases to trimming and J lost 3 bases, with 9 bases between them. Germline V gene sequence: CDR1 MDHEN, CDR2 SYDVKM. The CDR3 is CASRGGHYEQYF. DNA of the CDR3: TGTGCCAGCAGAGGGGGGCACTACGAGCAGTACTTC.

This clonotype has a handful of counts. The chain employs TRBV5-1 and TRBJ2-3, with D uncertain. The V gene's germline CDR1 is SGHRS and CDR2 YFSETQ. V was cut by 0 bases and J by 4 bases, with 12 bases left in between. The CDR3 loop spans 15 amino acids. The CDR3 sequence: CASSLASARADTQYF. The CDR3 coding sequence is TGCGCCAGCAGCTTGGCCTCAGCGAGAGCAGATACGCAGTATTTT.

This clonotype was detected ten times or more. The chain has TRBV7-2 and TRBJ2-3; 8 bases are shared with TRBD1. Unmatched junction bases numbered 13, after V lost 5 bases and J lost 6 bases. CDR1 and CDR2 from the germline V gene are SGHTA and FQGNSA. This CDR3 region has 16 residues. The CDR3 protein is CASSLVVGSGGDTQYF. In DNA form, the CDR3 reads TGTGCCAGCAGCCTAGTGGTGGGCTCAGGGGGCGATACGCAGTATTTT.

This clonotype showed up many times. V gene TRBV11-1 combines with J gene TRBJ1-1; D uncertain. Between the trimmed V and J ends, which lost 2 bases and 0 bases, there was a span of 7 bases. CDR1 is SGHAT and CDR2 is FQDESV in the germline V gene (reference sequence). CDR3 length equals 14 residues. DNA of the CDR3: TGTGCCAGCAGCTTAAGACGGATGAACACTGAAGCTTTCTTT. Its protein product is CASSLRRMNTEAFF.

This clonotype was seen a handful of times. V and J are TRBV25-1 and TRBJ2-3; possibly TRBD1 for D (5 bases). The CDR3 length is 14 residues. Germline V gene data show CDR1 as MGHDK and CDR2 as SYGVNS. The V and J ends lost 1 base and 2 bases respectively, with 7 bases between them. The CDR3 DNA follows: TGTGCCAGCAGTGAATTACAGGACACAGATACGCAGTATTTT. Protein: CASSELQDTDTQYF.

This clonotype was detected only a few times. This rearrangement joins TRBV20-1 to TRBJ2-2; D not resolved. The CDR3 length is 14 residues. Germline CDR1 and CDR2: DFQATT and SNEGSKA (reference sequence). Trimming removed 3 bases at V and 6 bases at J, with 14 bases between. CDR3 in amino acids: CSASPGFTAGELFF. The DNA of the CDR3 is TGCAGTGCTAGCCCGGGTTTTACGGCCGGGGAGCTGTTTTTT.

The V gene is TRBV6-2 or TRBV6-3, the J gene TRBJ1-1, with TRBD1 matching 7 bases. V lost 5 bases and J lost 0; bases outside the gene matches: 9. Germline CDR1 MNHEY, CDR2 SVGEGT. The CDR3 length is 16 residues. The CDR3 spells CASSHRQGHLNTEAFF. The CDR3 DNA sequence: TGTGCCAGCAGTCACCGACAGGGCCACCTGAACACTGAAGCTTTCTTT.

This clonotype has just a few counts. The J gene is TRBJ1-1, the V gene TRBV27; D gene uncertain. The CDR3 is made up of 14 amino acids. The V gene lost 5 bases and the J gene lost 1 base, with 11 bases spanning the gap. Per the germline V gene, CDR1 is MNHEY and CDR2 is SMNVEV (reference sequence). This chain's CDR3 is CASSKQYPNTEAFF. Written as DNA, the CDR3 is TGTGCCAGCAGTAAACAGTATCCGAACACTGAAGCTTTCTTT.

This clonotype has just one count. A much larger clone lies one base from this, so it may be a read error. The CDR3 nucleotides are TGTGCCAGCAGCGTAGGACGGCTGACTATCGGATTCACAGATACGCAGTATTTT. Its protein is CASSVGRLTIGFTDTQYF. This chain joins TRBV9 and TRBJ2-3, with D maybe TRBD2 (5 bases). This CDR3 has 18 amino acids. Germline V lookup: CDR1 SGDLS, CDR2 YYNGEE. Trimming removed 0 bases from V and 2 bases from J, with 19 bases in between.

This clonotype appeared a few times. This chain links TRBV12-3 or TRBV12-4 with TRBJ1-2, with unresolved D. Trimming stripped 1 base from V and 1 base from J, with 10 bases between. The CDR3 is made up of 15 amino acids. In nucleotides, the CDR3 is TGTGCCAGCAGTTTAGGGACCTTCAATAACTATGGCTACACCTTC. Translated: CASSLGTFNNYGYTF.